One and the same sample provided the 9 T cell receptor beta chains below, sequenced in a study of blood T cell repertoires in COVID-19. Repertoires were generated with immunoSEQ multiplex PCR, while TCRdb's copy carries only in-frame clones and drops some. Among approximately 150,000 clones listed, about four fifths were seen once. The sequencing input was peripheral blood. These receptor sequences come from a man aged 65 to 85 who had recovered from COVID-19.

The chain couples TRBV7-2 to TRBJ2-5; tentatively, D is TRBD1 (6 bases). CDR1 is SGHTA, CDR2 FQGNSA, per germline. V was clipped by 5 bases and J by 2 bases, with 15 bases between them. The CDR3 consists of 15 residues. CDR3 sequence reads: CASSPMTGPQETQYF. The CDR3 DNA reads as TGTGCCAGCAGCCCGATGACAGGACCTCAAGAGACCCAGTACTTC.

J is TRBJ2-1 and V is TRBV11-2, with TRBD2 matching over 11 bases. Germline V gene data show CDR1 as SGHAT and CDR2 as FQNNGV. V gave up 4 bases and J gave up 3 bases; unmatched junction bases: 8. The CDR3 runs to 17 residues. The CDR3 nucleotides read TGTGCCAGCAGCTCTCGGACTAGCGGGTTAGACTACAATGAGCAGTTCTTC. Its protein product is CASSSRTSGLDYNEQFF. Based on the CDR3 plus reference TRBV11-2 and TRBJ2-1, the full variable domain is EAGVAQSPRYKIIEKRQSVAFWCNPISGHATLYWYQQILGQGPKLLIQFQNNGVVDDSQLPKDRFSAERLKGVDSTLKIQPAKLEDSAVYLCASSSRTSGLDYNEQFFGPGTRLTVL.

The gene calls are TRBV28 and TRBJ1-1; the D gene is possibly TRBD1 (5 bases). The CDR3 loop spans 16 amino acids. V lost 5 bases to trimming and J lost 0 bases, with 16 bases between them. In germline, CDR1 is MDHEN, CDR2 SYDVKM. The CDR3 loop reads CASSPPGVRMNTEAFF. CDR3 DNA sequence: TGTGCCAGCAGTCCCCCGGGGGTCCGCATGAACACTGAAGCTTTCTTT.

The chain links TRBV28 to TRBJ2-7; tentative D call: TRBD1 (6 bases). CDR1 and CDR2 from the germline V gene are MDHEN and SYDVKM. The CDR3 contains 15 residues. Trimming cost V 8 bases and J 3 bases, with 20 bases left between them. CDR3 DNA sequence: TGTGCCAGCCTTACCACCGCAGGGACACTCTACGAGCAGTACTTC. This sequence encodes CASLTTAGTLYEQYF.

The CDR3: CASSEGTGGYEKLFF. The CDR3 DNA is TGTGCCAGCAGTGAAGGGACAGGGGGCTATGAAAAACTGTTTTTT. The J gene is TRBJ1-4, the V gene TRBV2, with 11 bases that match TRBD1. The germline V gene encodes CDR1 SNHLY and CDR2 FYNNEI. The trim removed 1 base at V and 6 bases at J, leaving 1 base unmatched. The CDR3 spans 15 residues.

This rearrangement joins TRBV10-3 to TRBJ1-2; maybe TRBD1 (6 bases). Germline V gives CDR1 ENHRY, CDR2 SYGVKD. Trimming stripped 3 bases from V and 5 bases from J, with 7 bases between. This CDR3 contains 12 residues. This CDR3 reads CAISDGQYGYTF. DNA of the CDR3: TGTGCCATCAGTGATGGACAGTATGGCTACACCTTC.

The chain is built from TRBV12-3 or TRBV12-4 and TRBJ1-1; D remains ambiguous. The ends were cut back, 4 bases at V and 8 bases at J, with 11 bases in the middle. The CDR3 is 12 residues long. The CDR3 region is CASSSTSKEAFF. CDR3 nucleotides: TGTGCCAGCAGTTCTACTTCTAAGGAAGCTTTCTTT.

The chain uses TRBV3-1 (or the pseudogene TRBV3-2) and TRBJ2-3; unclear D gene. Germline values: CDR1 LGHDT, CDR2 YNNKEL (reference sequence). The length of the CDR3 is 12 residues. V shed 1 base and J shed 6 bases, with 5 bases lying between them. The CDR3 sequence: CASSQVVDTQYF. In DNA form, the CDR3 reads TGTGCCAGCAGCCAAGTAGTCGATACGCAGTATTTT.

The rearrangement joins TRBV18 to TRBJ1-4; tentatively, D is TRBD1 (5 bases). V was clipped by 3 bases and J by 0 bases, with 11 bases between them. This CDR3 region has 16 residues. Germline CDR1 is KGHSH and CDR2 is LQKENI. The CDR3 loop reads CASSPGGGTTNEKLFF. The CDR3 region has the DNA TGTGCCAGCTCACCTGGGGGGGGAACAACTAATGAAAAACTGTTTTTT.